Each of the 7 T cell receptor beta chains below was sequenced from the same sample in a study of human T cells and chemical hapten exposure. Specified time point: patch test 3, about 24 weeks after DPC sensitization. The treatment is: therapeutic diphenylcyclopropenone sensitization with weekly scalp DPC. TCRdb redid the calling of the RACE reads with MiXCR, one entry per CDR3 protein. This table has about 82,000 distinct CDR3 sequences, about an eighth appearing once. This specimen was whole blood, taken in connection with sensitization to the hapten diphenylcyclopropenone (DPC). Source of these receptors: a woman in her forties or fifties with alopecia areata. Some clones in this sample may be carry-over from other donors' samples.

This chain connects TRBV18 to TRBJ2-1; D gene uncertain. The V end lost 4 bases, the J end lost 6 bases, and 4 bases lay between the germline ends. The CDR3 has 11 residues. Germline lookup yields CDR1 KGHSH and CDR2 LQKENI. The chain's CDR3 is CASSRANEQFF. CDR3 DNA sequence: TGTGCCAGCTCACGGGCCAATGAGCAGTTCTTC.

The chain couples TRBV6-5 to TRBJ2-1; TRBD1 aligns across 7 bases. The CDR3 spans 11 residues. Unmatched junction bases numbered 1, after V lost 7 bases and J lost 7 bases. Germline V lookup: CDR1 MNHEY, CDR2 SVGAGI. CDR3 sequence (DNA): TGTGCCAGCAACAGGGGAAATGAGCAGTTCTTC. This gives the protein CASNRGNEQFF.

The table lists this clonotype with a few counts. This sequence joins TRBV11-2 and TRBJ1-2; D unresolved. Germline V CDR1 and CDR2: SGHAT, FQNNGV. V lost 5 bases and J 7 bases, leaving 14 bases between the germline ends. This CDR3 has 13 amino acids. CDR3 in amino acids: CASSLAVGGGYTF. For the CDR3, the DNA is TGTGCCAGCAGCCTAGCTGTTGGAGGTGGCTACACCTTC. Variable domain in full (rest from reference TRBV11-2 and TRBJ1-2): EAGVAQSPRYKIIEKRQSVAFWCNPISGHATLYWYQQILGQGPKLLIQFQNNGVVDDSQLPKDRFSAERLKGVDSTLKIQPAKLEDSAVYLCASSLAVGGGYTFGSGTRLTVV.

The DNA of the CDR3 is TGTGCCAGTGGGGGCAGGGGAGCTTCCTACGAGCAGTACTTC. Translation: CASGGRGASYEQYF. This rearrangement joins TRBV2 to TRBJ2-7; a weak D match, TRBD1 (6 bases). Germline lookup yields CDR1 SNHLY and CDR2 FYNNEI. With 9 bases removed from V and 1 base from J, the gap between germline ends came to 16 bases. This CDR3 is built from 14 residues.

This clonotype appeared many times. Lacking the conserved final phenylalanine or tryptophan, this CDR3 likely reflects a read error. The limits of the CDR3 on the DNA are not certain, so only TCRdb's listed CDR3 is given. The chain couples TRBV6-4 to TRBJ2-5; TRBD1, the table's D call, lacks a check against the DNA. The CDR3 has 8 residues if both end residues are counted. Germline V lookup: CDR1 MRHNA, CDR2 SNTAGT. CDR3 residues: CASKPGAV.

This clonotype was recorded a few times. The chain links TRBV2 to TRBJ2-1; no reliable D call. Germline CDR1 and CDR2: SNHLY and FYNNEI. CDR3 size: 15 residues. V gave up 6 bases and J gave up 0 bases, with 12 bases separating them. The CDR3 is CASRREQSSYNEQFF. CDR3 bases: TGTGCCAGCAGGAGAGAACAAAGCTCCTACAATGAGCAGTTCTTC.

This clonotype was detected ten times or more. The J gene is TRBJ1-6, the V gene TRBV12-3 or TRBV12-4; TRBD1 might be the D (5 bases). The CDR3 has 13 residues. Deletions cut 6 bases from V and 10 bases from J, with 13 bases between. CDR3 nucleotides: TGTGCCAGCAGCCTCAGGGAAGGGTCACCCCTCCACTTT. Translating it yields CASSLREGSPLHF.